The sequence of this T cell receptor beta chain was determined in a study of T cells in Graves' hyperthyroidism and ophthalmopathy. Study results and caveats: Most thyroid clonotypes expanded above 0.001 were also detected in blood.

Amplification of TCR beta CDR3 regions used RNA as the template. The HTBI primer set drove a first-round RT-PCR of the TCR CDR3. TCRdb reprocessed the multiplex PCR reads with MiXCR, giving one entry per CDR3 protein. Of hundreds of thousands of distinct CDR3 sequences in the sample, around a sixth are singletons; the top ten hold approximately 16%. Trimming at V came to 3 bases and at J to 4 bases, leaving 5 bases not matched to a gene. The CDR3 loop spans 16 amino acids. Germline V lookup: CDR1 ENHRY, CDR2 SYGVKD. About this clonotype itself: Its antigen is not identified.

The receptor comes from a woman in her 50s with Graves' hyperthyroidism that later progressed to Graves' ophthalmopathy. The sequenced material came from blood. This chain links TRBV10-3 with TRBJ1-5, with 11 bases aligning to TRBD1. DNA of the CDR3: TGTGCCATCAGTGAAACCGGGACAGGGGGGAATCAGCCCCAGCATTTT. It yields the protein CAISETGTGGNQPQHF.